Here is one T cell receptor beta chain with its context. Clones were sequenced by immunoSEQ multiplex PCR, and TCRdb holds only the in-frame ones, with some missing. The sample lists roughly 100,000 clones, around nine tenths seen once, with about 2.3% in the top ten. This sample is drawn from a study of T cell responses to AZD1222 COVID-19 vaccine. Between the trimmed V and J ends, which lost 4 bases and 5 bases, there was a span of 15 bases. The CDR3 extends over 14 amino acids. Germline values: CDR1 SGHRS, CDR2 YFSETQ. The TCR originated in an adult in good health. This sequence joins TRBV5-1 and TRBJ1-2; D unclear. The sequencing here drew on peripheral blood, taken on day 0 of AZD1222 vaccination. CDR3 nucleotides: TGCGCCAGCAGCCAAGGAACTACGGGTTATGGCTACACCTTC. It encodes CASSQGTTGYGYTF.